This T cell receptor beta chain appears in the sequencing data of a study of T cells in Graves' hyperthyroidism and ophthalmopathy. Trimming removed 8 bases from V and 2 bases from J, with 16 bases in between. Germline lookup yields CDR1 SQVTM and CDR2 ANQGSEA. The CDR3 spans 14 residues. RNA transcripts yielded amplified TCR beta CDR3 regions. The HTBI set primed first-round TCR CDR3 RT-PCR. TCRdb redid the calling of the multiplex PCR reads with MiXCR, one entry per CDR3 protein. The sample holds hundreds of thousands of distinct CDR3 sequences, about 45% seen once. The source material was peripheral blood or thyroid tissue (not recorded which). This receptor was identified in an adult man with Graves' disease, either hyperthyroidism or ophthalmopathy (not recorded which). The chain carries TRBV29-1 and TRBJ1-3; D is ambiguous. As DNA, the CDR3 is TGCAGCTTGGAACCCCCGGGCACTGGAAACACCATATATTTT. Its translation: CSLEPPGTGNTIYF.